This T cell receptor (beta chain) was identified in a study of blood T cell repertoires in COVID-19. V shed 0 bases and J shed 4 bases, with 13 bases lying between them. The CDR3 is made up of 16 amino acids. Germline V gene data show CDR1 as MNHEY and CDR2 as SMNVEV (reference sequence). The data were produced by immunoSEQ multiplex PCR, yet TCRdb's version contains in-frame clones alone and is incomplete. The sample has hundreds of thousands of clones, roughly nine tenths seen once; the top ten hold approximately 0.69%. This sequence was found in a man aged 35 to 55 with acute or convalescent COVID-19. The rearrangement joins TRBV27 to TRBJ2-1; possibly TRBD2 for D (5 bases). Sequencing was done on a sample of peripheral blood. The CDR3 spells CASSLSRVLRYNEQFF. CDR3 nucleotide sequence: TGTGCCAGCAGTTTATCGAGGGTATTACGGTACAATGAGCAGTTCTTC.